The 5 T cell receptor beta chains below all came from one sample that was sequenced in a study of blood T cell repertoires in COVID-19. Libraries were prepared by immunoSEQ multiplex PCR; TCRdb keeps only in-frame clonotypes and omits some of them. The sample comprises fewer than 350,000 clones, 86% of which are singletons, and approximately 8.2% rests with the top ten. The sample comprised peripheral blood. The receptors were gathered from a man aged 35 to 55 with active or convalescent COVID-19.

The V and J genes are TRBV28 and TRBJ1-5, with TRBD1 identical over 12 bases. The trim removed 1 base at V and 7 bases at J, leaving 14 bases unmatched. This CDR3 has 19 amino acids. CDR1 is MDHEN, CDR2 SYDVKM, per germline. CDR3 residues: CASSLYTGTGGLFWQPQHF. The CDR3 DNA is TGTGCCAGCAGTTTATACACCGGGACAGGGGGCTTGTTTTGGCAGCCCCAGCATTTT. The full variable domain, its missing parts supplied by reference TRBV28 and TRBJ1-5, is DVKVTQSSRYLVKRTGEKVFLECVQDMDHENMFWYRQDPGLGLRLIYFSYDVKMKEKGDIPEGYSVSREKKERFSLILESASTNQTSMYLCASSLYTGTGGLFWQPQHFGDGTRLSIL.

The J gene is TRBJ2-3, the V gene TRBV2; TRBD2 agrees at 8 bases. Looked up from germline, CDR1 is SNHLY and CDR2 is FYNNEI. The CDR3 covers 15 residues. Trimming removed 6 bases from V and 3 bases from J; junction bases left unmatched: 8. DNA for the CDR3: TGTGCCAGCAGACTTTCGGGGGGGGCGACAGATACGCAGTATTTT. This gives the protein CASRLSGGATDTQYF.

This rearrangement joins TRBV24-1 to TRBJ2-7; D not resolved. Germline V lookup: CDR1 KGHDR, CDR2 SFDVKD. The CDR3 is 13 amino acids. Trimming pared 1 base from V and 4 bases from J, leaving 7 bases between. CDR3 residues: CATSDFSGYEQYF. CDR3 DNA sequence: TGTGCCACCAGTGATTTTTCCGGGTACGAGCAGTACTTC.

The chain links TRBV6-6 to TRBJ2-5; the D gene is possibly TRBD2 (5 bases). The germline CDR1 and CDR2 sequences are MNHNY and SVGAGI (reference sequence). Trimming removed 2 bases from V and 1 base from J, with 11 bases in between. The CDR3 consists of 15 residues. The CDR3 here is CASSYVRESQETQYF. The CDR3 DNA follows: TGTGCCAGCAGTTACGTTAGGGAGAGCCAAGAGACCCAGTACTTC.

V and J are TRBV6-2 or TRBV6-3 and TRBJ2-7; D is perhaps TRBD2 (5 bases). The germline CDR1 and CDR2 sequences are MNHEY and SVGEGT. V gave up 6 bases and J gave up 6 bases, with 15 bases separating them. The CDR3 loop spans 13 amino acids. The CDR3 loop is CASSASGRGEQYF. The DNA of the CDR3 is TGTGCCAGCAGCGCCTCTGGTCGGGGCGAGCAGTACTTC.